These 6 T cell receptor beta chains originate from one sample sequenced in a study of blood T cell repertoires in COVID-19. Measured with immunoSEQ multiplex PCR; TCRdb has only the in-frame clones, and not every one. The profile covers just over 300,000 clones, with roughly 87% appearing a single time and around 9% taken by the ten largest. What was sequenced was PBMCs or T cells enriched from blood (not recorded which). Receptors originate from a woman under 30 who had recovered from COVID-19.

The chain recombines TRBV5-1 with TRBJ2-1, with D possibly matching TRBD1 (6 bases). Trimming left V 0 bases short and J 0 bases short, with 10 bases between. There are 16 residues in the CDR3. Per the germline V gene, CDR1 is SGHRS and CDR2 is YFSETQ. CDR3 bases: TGCGCCAGCAGCTTGGCCACAGGGCACTCCTACAATGAGCAGTTCTTC. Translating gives CASSLATGHSYNEQFF.

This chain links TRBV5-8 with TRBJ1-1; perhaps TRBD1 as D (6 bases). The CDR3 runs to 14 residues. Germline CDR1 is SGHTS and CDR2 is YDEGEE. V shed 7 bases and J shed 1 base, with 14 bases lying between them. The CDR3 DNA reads TGTGCCAGCGTACAGGGACATACGAACACTGAAGCTTTCTTT. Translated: CASVQGHTNTEAFF.

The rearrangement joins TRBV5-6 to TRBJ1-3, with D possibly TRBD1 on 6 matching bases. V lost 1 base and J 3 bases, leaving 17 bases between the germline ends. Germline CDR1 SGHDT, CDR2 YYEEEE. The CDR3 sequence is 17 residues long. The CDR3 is CASSLYDRNFGGNTIYF. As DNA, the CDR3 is TGTGCCAGCAGCTTGTACGACAGGAACTTCGGTGGAAACACCATATATTTT.

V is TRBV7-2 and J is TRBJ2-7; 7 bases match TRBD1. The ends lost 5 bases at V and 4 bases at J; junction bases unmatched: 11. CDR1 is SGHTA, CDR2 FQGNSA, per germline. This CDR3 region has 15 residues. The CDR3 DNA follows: TGTGCCAGCAGCCAACGGGACAGTACCCTATACGAGCAGTACTTC. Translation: CASSQRDSTLYEQYF.

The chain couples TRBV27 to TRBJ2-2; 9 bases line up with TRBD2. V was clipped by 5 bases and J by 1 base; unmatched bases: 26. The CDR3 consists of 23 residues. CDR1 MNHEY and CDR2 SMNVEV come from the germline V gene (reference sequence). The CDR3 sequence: CASSPRYSGGTRQGHQNTGELFF. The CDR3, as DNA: TGTGCCAGCAGTCCCAGGTATAGCGGGGGTACTAGGCAGGGACACCAGAACACCGGGGAGCTGTTTTTT.

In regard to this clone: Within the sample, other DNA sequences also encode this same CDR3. The CDR3: CASSLGTGDYGYTF. The CDR3 DNA follows: TGTGCCAGCAGCTTGGGGACAGGAGACTATGGCTACACCTTC. The J gene is TRBJ1-2, the V gene TRBV7-9, with 8 bases fitting TRBD1. The CDR3 has 14 amino acids. CDR1 and CDR2 from the germline V gene are SEHNR and FQNEAQ (reference sequence). V lost 3 bases and J lost 3; bases outside the gene matches: 3.